A selection of T cell receptor beta chains follows, all from one sample in a study of blood T cell repertoires in COVID-19. Assay used: immunoSEQ multiplex PCR; TCRdb lists only in-frame clones, some missing. The sample comprises roughly 200,000 clones, about 85% of which are singletons, and roughly 20% rests with the top ten. The sequenced sample was PBMCs or T cells enriched from blood (not recorded which). The receptors here all came from a man aged 40-55 years who had recovered from COVID-19. Each CDR3 is given with its conserved first and last residue. D genes are given only for firm matches. The size field is filled for only some rows; it gives once, few, many or a size class.

v_call: TRBV6-1; j_call: TRBJ1-1; d_call: -; clone_size: -; cdr3_aa: CASSEEGTRWGQEAFF; cdr3_nt: TGTGCCAGCAGTGAAGAGGGGACACGGTGGGGTCAAGAAGCTTTCTTT
v_call: TRBV11-2; j_call: TRBJ2-1; d_call: -; clone_size: -; cdr3_aa: CASRLTAGPNNEQFF; cdr3_nt: TGTGCCAGCAGGTTAACTGCGGGGCCAAACAATGAGCAGTTCTTC
v_call: TRBV10-3; j_call: TRBJ1-5; d_call: TRBD1; clone_size: few; cdr3_aa: CAISRDRGNQPQHF; cdr3_nt: TGTGCCATCAGCCGGGACAGAGGTAATCAGCCCCAGCATTTT
v_call: TRBV15; j_call: TRBJ2-7; d_call: -; clone_size: -; cdr3_aa: CATREPRHRYNEQYF; cdr3_nt: TGTGCCACCAGAGAGCCCCGGCACAGGTATAACGAGCAGTACTTC
v_call: TRBV9; j_call: TRBJ2-2; d_call: TRBD2; clone_size: -; cdr3_aa: CASSGRSGLAGGPTTGELFF; cdr3_nt: TGTGCCAGCAGCGGGCGATCGGGACTAGCGGGAGGGCCGACCACCGGGGAGCTGTTTTTT
v_call: TRBV6-4; j_call: TRBJ2-3; d_call: TRBD1; clone_size: few; cdr3_aa: CATRTGEDADTQYF; cdr3_nt: TGTGCCACTCGGACAGGGGAGGATGCAGATACGCAGTATTTT
v_call: TRBV6-5; j_call: TRBJ1-2; d_call: -; clone_size: -; cdr3_aa: CASSYPGSYGYTF; cdr3_nt: TGTGCCAGCAGTTACCCAGGGTCCTATGGCTACACCTTC
v_call: TRBV6-5; j_call: TRBJ1-2; d_call: -; clone_size: -; cdr3_aa: CATGREGYGYTF; cdr3_nt: TGTGCCACCGGGCGAGAGGGCTATGGCTACACCTTC
v_call: TRBV27; j_call: TRBJ1-2; d_call: TRBD1; clone_size: -; cdr3_aa: CASSPTGDYGYTF; cdr3_nt: TGTGCCAGCAGTCCAACAGGGGACTATGGCTACACCTTC
v_call: TRBV4-3; j_call: TRBJ1-1; d_call: -; clone_size: -; cdr3_aa: CASSQEIPRGFDTEAFF; cdr3_nt: TGCGCCAGCAGCCAAGAGATACCGAGGGGGTTTGACACTGAAGCTTTCTTT
v_call: TRBV6-5; j_call: TRBJ1-5; d_call: -; clone_size: once; cdr3_aa: CASSYAGSNQPQHF; cdr3_nt: TGTGCCAGCAGTTACGCAGGTAGCAATCAGCCCCAGCATTTT
v_call: TRBV9; j_call: TRBJ1-1; d_call: -; clone_size: -; cdr3_aa: CASSVEGQRVTEAFF; cdr3_nt: TGTGCCAGCAGCGTAGAGGGGCAGCGAGTCACTGAAGCTTTCTTT
v_call: TRBV15; j_call: TRBJ2-7; d_call: -; clone_size: -; cdr3_aa: CATSRYGEYGEQYF; cdr3_nt: TGTGCCACCAGCAGATACGGGGAGTATGGCGAGCAGTACTTC
v_call: TRBV7-3; j_call: TRBJ1-1; d_call: TRBD1; clone_size: -; cdr3_aa: CASSPGQGLAEAFF; cdr3_nt: TGTGCCAGCAGCCCCGGACAGGGGTTGGCTGAAGCTTTCTTT
v_call: TRBV7-9; j_call: TRBJ2-3; d_call: TRBD1; clone_size: -; cdr3_aa: CASSFWDVLGQGRDTQYF; cdr3_nt: TGTGCCAGCAGCTTTTGGGACGTTCTTGGACAGGGGAGGGATACGCAGTATTTT
v_call: TRBV19; j_call: TRBJ2-7; d_call: TRBD1; clone_size: -; cdr3_aa: CASSIGTGFYEQYF; cdr3_nt: TGTGCCAGTAGTATTGGGACAGGCTTCTACGAGCAGTACTTC
v_call: TRBV7-9; j_call: TRBJ2-1; d_call: -; clone_size: -; cdr3_aa: CASSFSATYNEQFF; cdr3_nt: TGTGCCAGCAGCTTTAGTGCCACCTACAATGAGCAGTTCTTC
v_call: TRBV29-1; j_call: TRBJ2-7; d_call: TRBD1; clone_size: -; cdr3_aa: CSARDRSSYEQYF; cdr3_nt: TGCAGCGCTAGGGACAGGAGCTCCTACGAGCAGTACTTC
v_call: TRBV4-1; j_call: TRBJ1-1; d_call: -; clone_size: -; cdr3_aa: CASSRGVTEAFF; cdr3_nt: TGCGCCAGCAGCCGCGGGGTGACTGAAGCTTTCTTT
v_call: TRBV7-2; j_call: TRBJ2-3; d_call: TRBD2; clone_size: few; cdr3_aa: CASSWTSGRSDTQYF; cdr3_nt: TGTGCCAGCAGCTGGACTAGCGGGAGGTCGGATACGCAGTATTTT
v_call: TRBV4-1; j_call: TRBJ2-5; d_call: TRBD2; clone_size: -; cdr3_aa: CASSSATSGSRETQYF; cdr3_nt: TGCGCCAGCAGCTCCGCGACTAGCGGGAGTAGGGAGACCCAGTACTTC
v_call: TRBV20-1; j_call: TRBJ1-2; d_call: -; clone_size: -; cdr3_aa: CSASTTNYGYTF; cdr3_nt: TGCAGTGCTAGTACAACTAACTATGGCTACACCTTC
v_call: TRBV25-1; j_call: TRBJ1-2; d_call: -; clone_size: -; cdr3_aa: CASSANRGLHGYTF; cdr3_nt: TGTGCCAGCAGTGCCAATAGGGGACTGCATGGCTACACCTTC
v_call: TRBV7-9; j_call: TRBJ2-5; d_call: -; clone_size: -; cdr3_aa: CASSLMLGKQETQYF; cdr3_nt: TGTGCCAGCAGCTTAATGCTGGGCAAGCAAGAGACCCAGTACTTC
v_call: TRBV6-5; j_call: TRBJ2-7; d_call: TRBD2; clone_size: -; cdr3_aa: CASKRLAGGIYEQYF; cdr3_nt: TGTGCCAGCAAACGCCTAGCGGGAGGGATTTACGAGCAGTACTTC
v_call: TRBV2; j_call: TRBJ1-2; d_call: -; clone_size: many; cdr3_aa: CASSERGAEGYTF; cdr3_nt: TGTGCCAGCAGTGAGCGGGGGGCGGAGGGCTACACCTTC
v_call: TRBV19; j_call: TRBJ1-5; d_call: -; clone_size: -; cdr3_aa: CASSIELRGNQPQHF; cdr3_nt: TGTGCCAGTAGTATAGAATTGAGGGGGAATCAGCCCCAGCATTTT
v_call: TRBV14; j_call: TRBJ1-3; d_call: -; clone_size: -; cdr3_aa: CASSPRAGTSGNTIYF; cdr3_nt: TGTGCCAGCAGCCCCCGAGCAGGCACCTCTGGAAACACCATATATTTT